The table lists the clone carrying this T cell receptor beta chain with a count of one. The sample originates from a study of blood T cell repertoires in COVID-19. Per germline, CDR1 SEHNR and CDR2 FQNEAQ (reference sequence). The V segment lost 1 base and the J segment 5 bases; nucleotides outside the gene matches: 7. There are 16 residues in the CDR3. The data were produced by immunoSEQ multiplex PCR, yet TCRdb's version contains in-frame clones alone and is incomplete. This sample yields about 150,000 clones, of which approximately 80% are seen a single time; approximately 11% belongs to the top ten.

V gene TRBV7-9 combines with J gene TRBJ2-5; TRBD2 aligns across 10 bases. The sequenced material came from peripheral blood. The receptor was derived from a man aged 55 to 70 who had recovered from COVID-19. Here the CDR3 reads CASSLGDSAGGETQYF. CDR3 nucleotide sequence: TGTGCCAGCAGCTTAGGGGACTCAGCGGGAGGGGAGACCCAGTACTTC.